These 8 T cell receptor beta chains were sequenced from one sample in a study of early T cells in non-severe SARS-CoV-2 infection. Using its own MiXCR run on the 5' RACE reads, TCRdb lists one record per CDR3 protein. The sample consists of some 45,000 distinct CDR3 sequences, approximately 6.3% of them appearing once. The sequencing used whole blood, collected at baseline. These receptors were collected from an adult who was a healthcare worker with PCR-confirmed SARS-CoV-2 infection or an uninfected control (not recorded which).

This clonotype has ten or more counts. V usage is TRBV7-2 and J usage is TRBJ1-3; 12 positions agree with TRBD1. The germline V gene encodes CDR1 SGHTA and CDR2 FQGNSA. The V segment lost 5 bases and the J segment 6 bases; nucleotides outside the gene matches: 5. The CDR3 has 15 amino acids. CDR3 residues: CASSLGQGAENTIYF. The CDR3, as DNA: TGTGCCAGCAGCCTGGGACAGGGGGCTGAAAACACCATATATTTT.

This clonotype was seen many times. The chain uses TRBV7-9 and TRBJ1-5; 7 bases agree with TRBD1. The CDR3 contains 12 residues. The germline CDR1 and CDR2 sequences are SEHNR and FQNEAQ (reference sequence). V lost 4 bases to trimming and J lost 11 bases; unmatched junction nucleotides: 5. The CDR3 region has the DNA TGTGCCAGCAGCTCGTCGCAGGGGGCCCAGCATTTT. It yields the protein CASSSSQGAQHF.

This clonotype was picked up many times. The chain has TRBV27 and TRBJ2-6; no firm D call. CDR1 MNHEY and CDR2 SMNVEV come from the germline V gene (reference sequence). The CDR3 loop spans 12 amino acids. The V gene lost 3 bases and the J gene lost 3 bases, with 0 bases spanning the gap. The CDR3 DNA reads TGTGCCAGCAGTTTTGGGGCCAACGTCCTGACTTTC. As protein: CASSFGANVLTF.

This clonotype was recorded at least ten times. The chain carries TRBV27 and TRBJ2-7; tentatively, D is TRBD2 (5 bases). Germline V CDR1 and CDR2: MNHEY, SMNVEV (reference sequence). The CDR3 extends over 12 amino acids. Trimming took 6 bases from V and 7 from J, leaving 13 bases between them. CDR3 bases: TGTGCCAGCAGCACTCGGGGTTGGGAGCAGTACTTC. It encodes CASSTRGWEQYF.

The table lists this clonotype with many counts. V usage is TRBV30 and J usage is TRBJ1-3; no reliable D call. The CDR3 contains 14 residues. V lost 3 bases to trimming and J lost 3 bases, with 12 bases between them. From germline, CDR1 is GTSNPN and CDR2 SVGIG (reference sequence). CDR3 loop: CAWRAVKGGNTIYF. CDR3 DNA: TGTGCCTGGAGGGCAGTAAAGGGTGGAAACACCATATATTTT.

This clonotype was observed many times. The chain couples TRBV2 to TRBJ2-5; 8 bases fit TRBD2. Germline loops: CDR1 SNHLY, CDR2 FYNNEI. J was trimmed by 4 bases and V by 4 bases; bases with no gene match: 8. The CDR3 length is 15 residues. CDR3 in amino acids: CASSARGLDPETQYF. CDR3 DNA: TGTGCCAGCAGTGCCCGGGGACTAGACCCAGAGACCCAGTACTTC.

This chain connects TRBV7-6 to TRBJ2-5; D is ambiguous. This CDR3 spans 15 amino acids. CDR1 is SGHVS, CDR2 FNYEAQ, per germline. V was pared by 5 bases and J by 7 bases, with 20 bases between. The CDR3 here is CASSPAAYPSATQYF. CDR3 in DNA: TGTGCCAGCAGCCCCGCGGCATATCCTAGTGCGACCCAGTACTTC.

This clonotype was counted a few times. The CDR3 region is CASSTGTPYNEQFF. The CDR3 coding sequence is TGTGCCAGCAGTACAGGGACCCCCTACAATGAGCAGTTCTTC. The genes are TRBV6-5 and TRBJ2-1; perhaps TRBD1 as D (6 bases). V lost 5 bases to trimming and J lost 2 bases, with 10 bases between them. Germline V gene lookup returns CDR1 MNHEY and CDR2 SVGAGI. The CDR3 has 14 amino acids.